These T cell receptor beta chains were read from a single sample in a study of blood T cell repertoires in COVID-19. Clones were sequenced by immunoSEQ multiplex PCR, and TCRdb holds only the in-frame ones, with some missing. The data contain 120,000 to 150,000 clones, 76% of them singletons. Sequenced material: peripheral blood. Receptor source: a man aged 55 to 69 with acute or convalescent COVID-19. Both conserved end residues are part of each CDR3. Fields, in order: J gene, V gene, clone size, D gene, CDR3 protein, CDR3 DNA. The D gene is left open where the match is weak. Some rows mark clone size as missing; the rest say once, few, many or name a class of expanded clone.

TRBJ1-5,TRBV3-1/TRBV3-2,many,NA,CASSQDQAQPQHF,TGTGCCAGCAGCCAAGATCAGGCCCAGCCCCAGCATTTT
TRBJ1-2,TRBV24-1,NA,TRBD1,CATSDVRDRRYDNYGYTF,TGTGCCACCAGTGATGTCCGGGACAGGCGATACGATAACTATGGCTACACCTTC
TRBJ2-7,TRBV3-1/TRBV3-2,NA,TRBD2,CASSPTSGSINEQYF,TGTGCCAGCAGCCCGACTAGCGGGAGTATCAACGAGCAGTACTTC
TRBJ2-3,TRBV28,once,TRBD1,CASSLERGLDTQYF,TGTGCCAGCAGTTTGGAGAGGGGGCTAGATACGCAGTATTTT
TRBJ1-4,TRBV10-3,NA,NA,CASSLPGDGEKLFF,TGTGCCTCGTCCCTTCCAGGGGACGGTGAAAAACTGTTTTTT
TRBJ2-1,TRBV27,NA,TRBD1,CTRSGQGANEQFF,TGTACCCGATCGGGACAGGGCGCAAATGAGCAGTTCTTC
TRBJ1-2,TRBV10-3,few,NA,CAISAQAQGYGYTF,TGTGCCATCAGTGCCCAGGCCCAGGGCTATGGCTACACCTTC
TRBJ2-7,TRBV10-3,NA,NA,CATLRDSEQYF,TGTGCCACCCTCAGGGACTCCGAGCAGTACTTC
TRBJ2-1,TRBV2,few,TRBD1,CASSDAGTGMEFEQFF,TGTGCCAGCAGTGACGCCGGGACAGGGATGGAATTCGAGCAGTTCTTC
TRBJ1-1,TRBV19,NA,TRBD1,CASTKTGGDTEAFF,TGTGCCAGTACCAAGACAGGGGGCGATACTGAAGCTTTCTTT
TRBJ2-2,TRBV5-1,NA,NA,CASSVSLNTGELFF,TGCGCCAGCAGCGTCTCCCTGAACACCGGGGAGCTGTTTTTT
TRBJ1-4,TRBV15,NA,NA,CATSRNTGLGEKLFF,TGTGCCACCAGCAGGAACACAGGGTTGGGAGAAAAACTGTTTTTT
TRBJ2-7,TRBV2,many,TRBD1,CASSPRTGRNEQYF,TGTGCCAGCAGTCCTCGGACAGGGAGGAACGAGCAGTACTTC
TRBJ2-5,TRBV9,NA,NA,CASSAVGVGTEETQYF,TGTGCCAGCAGCGCAGTCGGTGTGGGCACCGAAGAGACCCAGTACTTC
TRBJ1-1,TRBV5-1,NA,NA,CASRPDTGTEAFF,TGCGCCAGCAGGCCTGACACTGGCACTGAAGCTTTCTTT
TRBJ2-7,TRBV2,NA,NA,CASSLDSGNYEQYF,TGTGCCAGCAGTCTGGACAGTGGTAACTACGAGCAGTACTTC
TRBJ2-3,TRBV24-1,NA,TRBD2,CATSPSGSVTDTQYF,TGTGCCACCAGTCCTAGCGGGAGCGTGACAGATACGCAGTATTTT
TRBJ2-7,TRBV6-6,NA,TRBD1,CASTYGTGDTYEQYF,TGTGCCAGCACCTACGGAACAGGGGACACCTACGAGCAGTACTTC
TRBJ2-7,TRBV28,NA,TRBD2,CASSLYSGGSYEQYF,TGTGCCAGCAGTTTATACTCGGGGGGATCCTACGAGCAGTACTTC
TRBJ2-3,TRBV28,NA,TRBD2,CASSWGGGSQYF,TGTGCCAGCAGCTGGGGCGGGGGGTCGCAGTATTTT
TRBJ2-3,TRBV5-1,few,NA,CASSQGSDTQYF,TGCGCCAGCAGCCAGGGTTCAGATACGCAGTATTTT
TRBJ2-3,TRBV11-2,NA,NA,CASSLGLVPDTQYF,TGTGCCAGCAGCTTAGGATTAGTACCAGATACGCAGTATTTT
TRBJ2-5,TRBV9,NA,NA,CASTEGGSAEETQYF,TGTGCCAGCACCGAGGGTGGGAGCGCGGAAGAGACCCAGTACTTC
TRBJ2-3,TRBV7-9,NA,NA,CASSSRDKLTDTQYF,TGTGCCAGCAGCTCAAGGGACAAGCTCACAGATACGCAGTATTTT
TRBJ2-7,TRBV5-1,few,NA,CASREDDYEQYF,TGCGCCAGCAGGGAGGACGACTACGAGCAGTACTTC
TRBJ2-7,TRBV6-5,NA,TRBD1,CASRADRGQYEQYF,TGTGCCAGCAGAGCCGACAGGGGGCAGTACGAGCAGTACTTC
TRBJ2-7,TRBV4-2,NA,TRBD2,CASSQKLSGRGYEQYF,TGTGCCAGCAGCCAAAAACTCAGCGGGAGAGGGTACGAGCAGTACTTC
TRBJ2-7,TRBV5-1,few,TRBD2,CASSLGLAGGAYEQYF,TGCGCCAGCAGCCTCGGACTAGCGGGAGGGGCCTACGAGCAGTACTTC
TRBJ2-2,TRBV10-3,NA,TRBD2,CAIRAPGLAGGGVNTGELFF,TGTGCCATCAGGGCTCCGGGACTAGCGGGAGGAGGGGTAAACACCGGGGAGCTGTTTTTT
TRBJ2-1,TRBV18,NA,NA,CASSPHPPSADNEQFF,TGTGCCAGCTCACCGCACCCCCCTAGTGCGGACAATGAGCAGTTCTTC
TRBJ2-7,TRBV7-2,NA,TRBD1,CASSTWSGTGLEQYF,TGTGCCAGCAGTACCTGGTCCGGGACAGGGCTCGAGCAGTACTTC
TRBJ2-4,TRBV21-1,NA,NA,CASSKEIQGTGAKNIQYF,TGTGCCAGCAGCAAAGAGATTCAGGGAACGGGAGCCAAAAACATTCAGTACTTC
TRBJ2-7,TRBV29-1,once,TRBD2,CSVGRLAGEVSSYEQYF,TGCAGCGTCGGCCGTCTAGCGGGAGAAGTCTCGTCCTACGAGCAGTACTTC
TRBJ2-7,TRBV6-5,NA,TRBD2,CASRPLAGGSYEQYF,TGTGCCAGCAGGCCGCTAGCGGGAGGCTCCTACGAGCAGTACTTC
TRBJ1-6,TRBV6-5,NA,NA,CASTRTVLRGSPLHF,TGTGCCAGCACTCGGACAGTATTAAGGGGCTCACCCCTCCACTTT
TRBJ2-3,TRBV5-4,once,TRBD2,CASSLQREDTDTQYF,TGTGCCAGCAGCTTGCAGCGGGAGGATACAGATACGCAGTATTTT
TRBJ2-7,TRBV28,NA,TRBD1,CAAAFDRAVYEQYF,TGTGCCGCAGCTTTCGACAGGGCCGTATACGAGCAGTACTTC
TRBJ2-5,TRBV5-1,once,NA,CASSLVAEETQYF,TGCGCCAGCAGCTTAGTCGCGGAAGAGACCCAGTACTTC
TRBJ2-3,TRBV30,once,TRBD1,CAWSVTWGQTSTDTQYF,TGTGCCTGGAGTGTAACGTGGGGACAGACTAGCACAGATACGCAGTATTTT